This T cell receptor (beta chain) comes out of a study of Ad26.COV2.S vaccination and SARS-CoV-2 variants (dated by TCRdb to the early 2020s). With regard to the full study: Donors in the vaccine arm were drawn from COV1001, a phase I-IIa trial of Ad26.COV2.S in healthy adults that was multicentre, randomized, double-blind and placebo-controlled. Ad26.COV2.S was administered intramuscularly at 5 x 10^10 or 1 x 10^11 viral particles, either as a single shot or as two shots given 56 days apart. TCRbeta repertoire sequencing served as the tool for gauging how specific and how broad the SARS-CoV-2-reactive T cell receptors were following Ad26.COV2.S vaccination. Trial participants were randomized into five groups of five: low-dose or high-dose Ad26.COV2.S given once or twice, or placebo on both occasions. The TCR-sequenced set comprised about 32 samples: roughly 19 Ad26.COV2.S vaccine recipients, 5 placebo recipients and 8 SARS-CoV-2 convalescent individuals. Investigators remained blinded to trial group allocation during experiments and outcome assessment. General study outcomes and caveats: The study lacked the statistical power to compare responses across vaccine doses or regimens. It was noted by the authors that total T cell responses may have been underestimated by the TCR breadth and depth analyses. Substantial breadth of spike-specific CD8+ and CD4+ T cell responses was reported after vaccination. Ad26.COV2.S recipients had higher spike-specific TCR breadth than placebo recipients (P = 0.0014). Comparable non-spike TCR breadth was observed between vaccine and placebo recipients, consistent with only spike being contained in the vaccine.

V loses 3 bases of germline sequence and J loses 0 bases, and the interval between the two ends is 16 bases. In the germline V gene, CDR1 corresponds to KGHSH and CDR2 to LQKENI. The cysteine opens and the phenylalanine closes a CDR3 of 17 amino acids. Kept here is only the CDR3 DNA, which spans 51 bases and is read in frame from base 1. The immunoSEQ Assay was used to sequence TCRbeta CDR3 regions. After extraction, genomic DNA underwent amplification by bias-controlled multiplex PCR, followed by high-throughput sequencing. Under the source paper's analysis protocol: To quantify the absolute abundance of every unique TCRbeta CDR3 region, sequences were collapsed and filtered. T cell fraction was estimated by normalization of TCRbeta template counts to usable DNA, with usable DNA being measured through amplification of reference genes present in all nucleated cells. Repertoire TCRs were annotated as SARS-CoV-2-specific when V gene, CDR3 amino acid sequence and J gene were exactly matched to a known reactive TCR set. The reference SARS-CoV-2 TCR set came from MIRA and was filtered for enrichment in COVID-19-positive ImmuneCODE repertoires, removing public or cross-reactive TCRs. Drawing on the MIRA antigens, annotated TCRs were analysed further at the level of specific ORF or position within ORF. Breadth was defined as annotated unique rearrangements over total unique productive rearrangements; depth was the summed frequency of those rearrangements. Group comparisons of TCR breadth used two-sided Wilcoxon rank-sum tests. TCRdb retrieved this table from immuneACCESS and kept in-frame rearrangements only. Not all clones are present; in checked studies, unresolved V genes account for under half, and no reason is known for the remainder. The D gene and trimming were derived from the DNA, and the V and J assignments and clone size from that table. A total of some 290,000 clones appear in this sample, about 85% of them only once. The top ten constitute 2.1% of the sample.

Read against the paper, the sample's treatment or condition label means: 15 to 20 received Ad26.COV2.S at low or high dose, single or two shots; 5 received placebo; per-sample allocation not given. Repertoires of vaccine and placebo recipients were sequenced from samples taken on day 63 after the first injection. In Cohort 1b, roughly 25 adults aged 18-55 years were enrolled at a single site in Boston, USA, between 29 July and 7 August 2020. Ad26.COV2.S was a replication-incompetent adenovirus type 26 vector that expressed a prefusion-stabilized SARS-CoV-2 spike protein derived from the original Wuhan strain. Comments on this clone: What this receptor recognizes is not known. It has no much larger one-base neighbor in the sample; base qualities were not kept.

The chain joins TRBV18 to TRBJ2-3, and TRBD1 may be the D gene, going by 5 matching bases. The sample here was peripheral blood, taken in a trial of Ad26.COV2.S vaccine versus placebo. The origin of this receptor is a person between 18 and 65 years old who received the Ad26.COV2.S COVID-19 vaccine or a placebo. The CDR3 protein is CASSPFDGQISTDTQYF. DNA sequence: TGTGCCAGCTCACCTTTCGACGGACAAATTAGCACAGATACGCAGTATTTT.